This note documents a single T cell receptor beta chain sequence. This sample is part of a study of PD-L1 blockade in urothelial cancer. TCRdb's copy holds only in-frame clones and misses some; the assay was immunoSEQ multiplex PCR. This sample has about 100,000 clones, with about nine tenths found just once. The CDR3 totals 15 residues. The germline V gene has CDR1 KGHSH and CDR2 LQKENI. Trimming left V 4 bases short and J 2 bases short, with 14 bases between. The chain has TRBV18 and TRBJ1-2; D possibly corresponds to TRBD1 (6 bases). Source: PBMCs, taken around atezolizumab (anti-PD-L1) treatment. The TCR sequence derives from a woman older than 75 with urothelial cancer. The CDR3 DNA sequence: TGTGCCAGCTCACTTGGACAGACTCCAAACTATGGCTACACCTTC. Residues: CASSLGQTPNYGYTF. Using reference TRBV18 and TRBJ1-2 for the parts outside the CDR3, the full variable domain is NAGVMQNPRHLVRRRGQEARLRCSPMKGHSHVYWYRQLPEEGLKFMVYLQKENIIDESGMPKERFSAEFPKEGPSILRIQQVVRGDSAAYFCASSLGQTPNYGYTFGSGTRLTVV.